One sample yielded the 3 T cell receptor beta chains listed below, sequenced in a study of blood T cell repertoires in COVID-19. The protocol was immunoSEQ multiplex PCR, while the TCRdb copy is restricted to in-frame clones and leaves out a portion. The sample includes about 210,000 clones, approximately 80% seen only once; the top ten take around 9%. Sequenced input: PBMCs or T cells enriched from blood (not recorded which). The receptors originated from a woman between 45 and 60 years old with acute COVID-19.

V usage is TRBV6-1 and J usage is TRBJ1-3; the match to TRBD1 covers 7 bases. Germline CDR1 reads MNHNS; CDR2 reads SASEGT. V lost 2 bases and J lost 2; bases outside the gene matches: 3. This CDR3 has 15 residues. CDR3 loop: CASSEPGTAGNTIYF. CDR3 coding DNA: TGTGCCAGCAGTGAACCCGGGACAGCTGGAAACACCATATATTTT.

This clone occurred a few times. V usage is TRBV2 and J usage is TRBJ2-1; 8 bases are shared with TRBD1. Germline V gene data show CDR1 as SNHLY and CDR2 as FYNNEI. Unmatched junction bases numbered 11, after V lost 7 bases and J lost 9 bases. The CDR3 runs 14 residues. CDR3: CASTGQVIFGEQFF. The CDR3 nucleotides read TGTGCCAGCACGGGACAGGTTATTTTCGGTGAGCAGTTCTTC.

This clone appeared a few times. V usage is TRBV16 and J usage is TRBJ2-1; tentatively, D is TRBD2 (6 bases). The CDR3 spans 15 residues. Per germline, CDR1 KGHSY and CDR2 FQNENV. The V and J ends lost 1 base and 5 bases respectively, with 12 bases between them. CDR3 nucleotide sequence: TGTGCCAGCAGCCAATTGTGGGGGGTCCACAATGAGCAGTTCTTC. Amino acids: CASSQLWGVHNEQFF.